Presented here are 14 T cell receptor beta chains from one specimen sequenced in a study of T cells expressing NK-cell markers. TCRdb derives one entry per CDR3 protein from the 5' RACE reads, leaving out DNA. Its listing shows tens of thousands of distinct CDR3 sequences. Sequenced material: blood T cells: a sorted CD56 or NKG2C T cell subset, CD4+ or CD8+ T cells, or bulk PBMC T cells (not recorded which). These TCRs come from a man aged 18-75 years in good health.

The V call is TRBV6-1, the J call TRBJ1-2. Germline CDR1 MNHNS, CDR2 SASEGT. The CDR3 length is 14 residues. CDR3 residues: CASSSPGDGYGYTF.

The chain has TRBV20-1 and TRBJ2-2; TCRdb returns TRBD1, unconfirmable since there is no DNA. From germline, CDR1 is DFQATT and CDR2 SNEGSKA (reference sequence). This CDR3 is 13 amino acids long. This chain's CDR3 is CSASIPGSGELFF.

The gene calls are TRBV5-4 and TRBJ2-2; the TRBD1 assignment by TCRdb is unverifiable without DNA. The V gene's germline CDR1 is SGHNT and CDR2 YYREEE (reference sequence). This CDR3 comprises 14 residues. CDR3 protein: CASSFGDRLGELFF. The full variable domain, with the rest looked up from reference TRBV5-4 and TRBJ2-2, is ETGVTQSPTHLIKTRGQQVTLRCSSQSGHNTVSWYQQALGQGPQFIFQYYREEENGRGNFPPRFSGLQFPNYSSELNVNALELDDSALYLCASSFGDRLGELFFGEGSRLTVL.

The rearrangement joins TRBV7-8 to TRBJ2-2; no DNA is available, so the TRBD2 call from TCRdb remains unchecked. From germline, CDR1 is SGHVS and CDR2 FQNEAQ. The CDR3 has 14 residues. The CDR3 here is CASSLGLLAGELFF.

The chain couples TRBV7-2 to TRBJ1-6; the D call from TCRdb, TRBD1, cannot be confirmed without DNA. The CDR3 sequence is 13 residues long. Germline lookup yields CDR1 SGHTA and CDR2 FQGNSA. CDR3 protein: CASSSGQGAPLHF.

The chain combines TRBV24-1 with TRBJ2-3; the D gene TCRdb calls, TRBD1, cannot be checked with no DNA. This CDR3 is 15 amino acids long. Germline V gives CDR1 KGHDR, CDR2 SFDVKD. CDR3 amino acids: CATSDRDRGTDTQYF.

The chain recombines TRBV29-1 with TRBJ2-3; TCRdb returns TRBD2, unconfirmable since there is no DNA. The CDR3 covers 15 residues. The germline V gene encodes CDR1 SQVTM and CDR2 ANQGSEA. The CDR3 reads CSVDTSGRYTDTQYF.

This rearrangement joins TRBV28 to TRBJ2-7; TCRdb outputs TRBD2, but without DNA this stays unchecked. CDR3 size: 14 residues. Germline V gene lookup returns CDR1 MDHEN and CDR2 SYDVKM. This CDR3 reads CASSFSASGSEQYF.

The chain couples TRBV20-1 to TRBJ1-3. The germline V gene encodes CDR1 DFQATT and CDR2 SNEGSKA (reference sequence). The CDR3 length is 17 residues. The CDR3 sequence is CSATPRWRAKTGNTIYF.

The rearrangement joins TRBV30 to TRBJ1-4; TCRdb proposes TRBD1, but this gene call is untestable without DNA. There are 14 residues in the CDR3. The V gene's germline CDR1 is GTSNPN and CDR2 SVGIG (reference sequence). The CDR3 sequence is CAWSANRGVGKLFF.

This chain uses TRBV6-2 or TRBV6-3 with TRBJ2-1. Germline CDR1 and CDR2: MNHEY and SVGEGT. The CDR3 runs to 12 residues. CDR3 loop: CASSYPSGEQFF.

This sequence joins TRBV14 and TRBJ2-1; the D call from TCRdb, TRBD1, cannot be confirmed without DNA. CDR3 length: 13 amino acids. Germline values: CDR1 SGHDN, CDR2 FVKESK. CDR3 protein: CASSQDLGGRQFF.

The V and J genes are TRBV20-1 and TRBJ2-1; TCRdb gives TRBD1 as the D gene, but with no DNA this cannot be confirmed. Germline V gives CDR1 DFQATT, CDR2 SNEGSKA (reference sequence). This CDR3 region has 15 residues. CDR3: CSAIEITDSYNEQFF.

The rearrangement links TRBV7-2 to TRBJ2-1; the TRBD1 assignment by TCRdb is unverifiable without DNA. This CDR3 has 11 amino acids. Germline loops: CDR1 SGHTA, CDR2 FQGNSA. CDR3 protein: CASSPGTEQFF.